The subject of this entry is one T cell receptor (beta chain). The antigen remains unidentified. The CDR3 runs to 12 residues. Looked up from germline, CDR1 is MDHEN and CDR2 is SYDVKM. The source of the sample is a study of monozygotic twins with inflammatory bowel disease. One blood sample of around 2.5 ml was taken from each donor. A 6-nucleotide sample barcode was carried by the UMIs, which template switching added. TCRdb processed the 5' RACE reads again and assigns one entry to each CDR3 protein, with no DNA. The sample table includes some 170,000 distinct CDR3 sequences. The study's findings and limits: With inverse Simpson as the measure, TCRbeta diversity was lower in IBD patients than in healthy co-twins.

This TCR came from a human donor with ulcerative colitis or Crohn's disease, or a healthy co-twin of an affected twin (not recorded which). Sequences were obtained from blood. The chain combines TRBV28 with TRBJ2-5; TCRdb selects TRBD2, and the lack of DNA leaves this call unchecked. The CDR3 loop reads CATNVGRETQYF.